Following are 26 T cell receptor beta chains from one sample sequenced in a study of cytomegalovirus exposure and HLA in healthy donors. In the PCR, 60 Vbeta and 13 Jbeta primers were used. Only in-frame clones appear in the TCRdb table, and some are missing; sequencing was by immunoSEQ multiplex PCR. This sample has 50,000 to 65,000 clones, with more than 65% found just once. Sequenced sample: PBMCs. These receptors originate from a woman aged 18-30 years in good health and CMV-seronegative.

The J gene is TRBJ1-1, the V gene TRBV19, with D possibly being TRBD1 (6 bases). The ends were cut back, 3 bases at V and 5 bases at J, with 19 bases in the middle. Germline V gene lookup returns CDR1 LNHDA and CDR2 SQIVND (reference sequence). The CDR3 covers 16 residues. DNA for the CDR3: TGTGCCAGTAGTATGAGGGGGACCCCCGGGGGGACTGAAGCTTTCTTT. Translation: CASSMRGTPGGTEAFF.

J is TRBJ1-6 and V is TRBV28; D ambiguous. Germline V CDR1 and CDR2: MDHEN, SYDVKM. Trimming stripped 6 bases from V and 0 bases from J, with 6 bases between. This CDR3 comprises 14 residues. CDR3 in amino acids: CASSEGSYNSPLHF. CDR3 coding DNA: TGTGCCAGCAGCGAGGGCTCCTATAATTCACCCCTCCACTTT.

Worth noting for this clone: The missing conserved phenylalanine or tryptophan at the end of this CDR3 makes a read error likely. Because the CDR3's place on the DNA is in doubt, the DNA is left out and the CDR3 is given as listed by TCRdb. The chain joins TRBV23-1 to TRBJ2-7; the table calls TRBD1, which could not be checked here. TRBV23-1 is designated an ORF whose function remains uncertain. 16 amino acids form the CDR3, both terminal residues included. CDR3 in amino acids: CASSQSPRLLSRDRGI.

The chain recombines TRBV27 with TRBJ2-7; 9 bases fit TRBD1. The CDR3 loop spans 13 amino acids. J gave up 5 bases and V 5 bases, and 4 bases lay outside the gene matches. Germline V CDR1 and CDR2: MNHEY, SMNVEV (reference sequence). The CDR3 region has the DNA TGTGCCAGCAGTATGGGACAGGGCCACGAGCAGTACTTC. Its protein product is CASSMGQGHEQYF.

A note on this clone: A read error may produce the germline difference seen at one junction end. The chain joins TRBV25-1 to TRBJ2-4, with 10 positions matching TRBD1. The V gene's germline CDR1 is MGHDK and CDR2 SYGVNS. This CDR3 has 12 amino acids. In DNA, the CDR3 is TGTGCCAGCAAGGGACAGGGGAACAGTCAGTACTTC. Translating gives CASKGQGNSQYF.

This clone was found once. The chain links TRBV21-1 to TRBJ2-1; the D call of TRBD1 is as the table states it, not checked on the DNA. TRBV21-1 represents a pseudogene. This CDR3 comprises 19 residues. The chain's CDR3 is CASSKGGTGVEGDFDEQFF. CDR3 nucleotides: TGTGCCAGCAGCAAAGGAGGCACAGGAGTCGAGGGGGATTTCGATGAGCAGTTCTTC.

The rearrangement links TRBV19 to TRBJ2-2; D is possibly TRBD2 (6 bases). Germline assignment: CDR1 LNHDA and CDR2 SQIVND (reference sequence). Trimming removed 4 bases at V and 0 bases at J, with 12 bases between. There are 16 residues in the CDR3. The CDR3 bases are TGTGCCAGTAGTAGCGGAGGGGTCGCGAACACCGGGGAGCTGTTTTTT. This sequence encodes CASSSGGVANTGELFF.

As concerns this clone: One end of the junction is discordant with germline, which a read error may explain. The V call is TRBV7-9, the J call TRBJ1-6; no clear D gene. Germline V gene data show CDR1 as SEHNR and CDR2 as FQNEAQ (reference sequence). The CDR3 consists of 17 residues. CDR3 coding DNA: TGTTCCAGCAGCTTTTTGTCTGCCGGGAAAAGTGGTTCACCCCTCCACTTT. As protein: CSSSFLSAGKSGSPLHF.

This sequence joins TRBV5-6 and TRBJ1-2; no clear D gene. This CDR3 is built from 16 residues. The germline CDR1 and CDR2 sequences are SGHDT and YYEEEE. With 0 bases removed from V and 3 bases from J, the gap between germline ends came to 15 bases. CDR3 sequence reads: CASSLVKRDAYYGYTF. In DNA, the CDR3 is TGTGCCAGCAGCTTGGTCAAGAGGGATGCCTACTATGGCTACACCTTC.

The rearrangement joins TRBV27 to TRBJ1-6; maybe TRBD1 (6 bases). There are 11 residues in the CDR3. Trimming removed 7 bases from V and 9 bases from J, with 7 bases in between. Germline V CDR1 and CDR2: MNHEY, SMNVEV (reference sequence). This CDR3 is CASTQGSPLHF. In DNA, the CDR3 is TGTGCCAGCACACAGGGTTCACCCCTCCACTTT.

V usage is TRBV2 and J usage is TRBJ1-3, with D tentatively TRBD1 (6 bases). The length of the CDR3 is 16 residues. Deletions cut 6 bases from V and 0 bases from J, with 15 bases between. From germline, CDR1 is SNHLY and CDR2 FYNNEI. The CDR3 spells CASRPGGLGSGNTIYF. The CDR3 coding sequence is TGTGCCAGCAGACCTGGGGGCTTGGGCTCTGGAAACACCATATATTTT.

The chain is built from TRBV9 and TRBJ2-6; 10 positions match TRBD2. There are 14 residues in the CDR3. Germline V lookup: CDR1 SGDLS, CDR2 YYNGEE. V was pared by 4 bases and J by 10 bases, with 5 bases of the junction left unmatched. This CDR3 is CASSPQTSGNVLTF. CDR3 DNA sequence: TGTGCCAGCAGCCCGCAGACTAGCGGGAACGTCCTGACTTTC.

Details on this clone: At one boundary the junction diverges from the germline segment, which might be a read error. The rearrangement links TRBV28 to TRBJ2-7, with D unresolved. This CDR3 has 12 residues. Germline V CDR1 and CDR2: MDHEN, SYDVKM. CDR3 bases: TGTGCCAGCAGTGACCAGCGCGGATGCGCTCGCTTC. As protein: CASSDQRGCARF. Based on the CDR3 plus reference TRBV28 and TRBJ2-7, the full variable domain is DVKVTQSSRYLVKRTGEKVFLECVQDMDHENMFWYRQDPGLGLRLIYFSYDVKMKEKGDIPEGYSVSREKKERFSLILESASTNQTSMYLCASSDQRGCARFGPGTRLTVT.

The rearrangement uses TRBV11-2 and TRBJ2-7, with 11 bases lining up with TRBD2. The V segment lost 0 bases and the J segment 5 bases; nucleotides outside the gene matches: 6. Germline CDR1 is SGHAT and CDR2 is FQNNGV. CDR3 length: 16 amino acids. The CDR3 reads CASSLDNSGRGHEQYF. The CDR3 DNA reads TGTGCCAGCAGCTTAGATAATAGCGGGAGGGGACACGAGCAGTACTTC.

With regard to this clone: One junction end does not reproduce the germline sequence, and a read error may be involved. In DNA form, the CDR3 reads TGTGCCAGCAGGTCCTCGGTATCCTATAGTTCACCCCTCCACTTT. Amino acids: CASRSSVSYSSPLHF. The V gene is TRBV7-9, the J gene TRBJ1-6, with unresolved D. Germline CDR1 is SEHNR and CDR2 is FQNEAQ (reference sequence). The CDR3 has 15 residues. The entire variable domain, with the rest obtained from reference TRBV7-9 and TRBJ1-6, is as follows: DTGVSQNPRHKITKRGQNVTFRCDPISEHNRLYWYRQTLGQGPEFLTYFQNEAQLEKSRLLSDRFSAERPKGSFSTLEIQRTEQGDSAMYLCASRSSVSYSSPLHFGNGTRLTVT.

This sequence joins TRBV30 and TRBJ2-1; D gene uncertain. The CDR3 is 12 residues long. CDR1 is GTSNPN and CDR2 is SVGIG in the germline V gene (reference sequence). The V gene lost 0 bases and the J gene lost 10 bases, with 10 bases spanning the gap. The CDR3 loop is CAWSVLVGEQFF. CDR3 bases: TGTGCCTGGAGTGTTCTAGTCGGCGAGCAGTTCTTC.

Here the CDR3 DNA reads TGTGCCAGCAGCTTGCCGGAACCGGGACAGGTAAGGTACGAGCAGTACTTC. Residues: CASSLPEPGQVRYEQYF. V is TRBV5-4 and J is TRBJ2-7; the match to TRBD1 covers 8 bases. The V gene's germline CDR1 is SGHNT and CDR2 YYREEE (reference sequence). J was trimmed by 4 bases and V by 1 base; bases with no gene match: 13. The CDR3 is 17 residues long.

The chain recombines TRBV18 with TRBJ1-2; D perhaps matches TRBD1 (5 bases). V lost 0 bases, J lost 6 bases, and 8 bases lay in between. Germline V lookup: CDR1 KGHSH, CDR2 LQKENI. CDR3 size: 13 residues. CDR3 amino acids: CASSPPSRDGYTF. The CDR3 nucleotides are TGTGCCAGCTCACCACCAAGCAGGGATGGCTACACCTTC.

This chain joins TRBV7-9 and TRBJ2-1, with 7 bases that match TRBD2. The CDR3 is 15 amino acids. Unmatched junction bases numbered 9, after V lost 3 bases and J lost 7 bases. Looked up from germline, CDR1 is SEHNR and CDR2 is FQNEAQ (reference sequence). Here the CDR3 reads CASSFSIAGRNEQFF. In nucleotides, the CDR3 is TGTGCCAGCAGCTTCTCTATAGCGGGTAGAAATGAGCAGTTCTTC.

V usage is TRBV9 and J usage is TRBJ2-6, with D hard to call. The CDR3 has 14 amino acids. CDR1 and CDR2 from the germline V gene are SGDLS and YYNGEE. V gave up 0 bases and J gave up 3 bases, with 4 bases separating them. The CDR3 loop is CASSVGDGANVLTF. As DNA, the CDR3 is TGTGCCAGCAGCGTAGGAGATGGGGCCAACGTCCTGACTTTC. Full variable domain (remainder filled in from reference TRBV9 and TRBJ2-6): DSGVTQTPKHLITATGQRVTLRCSPRSGDLSVYWYQQSLDQGLQFLIQYYNGEERAKGNILERFSAQQFPDLHSELNLSSLELGDSALYFCASSVGDGANVLTFGAGSRLTVL.

The V call is TRBV4-2, the J call TRBJ2-5, with 8 nucleotides matching TRBD1. Germline V gene sequence: CDR1 LGHNA, CDR2 YNFKEQ. V lost 1 base, J lost 4 bases, and 8 bases stayed unmatched. The CDR3 spans 16 residues. The CDR3 nucleotides read TGTGCCAGCAGCCAAGGTTACAGGGGGAAGGGAGAGACCCAGTACTTC. This encodes CASSQGYRGKGETQYF.

The rearrangement links TRBV12-5 to TRBJ1-2; D possibly corresponds to TRBD1 (5 bases). This CDR3 contains 19 residues. Trimming stripped 0 bases from V and 11 bases from J, with 31 bases between. CDR1 and CDR2 from the germline V gene are LGHNT and FRNRAP. Here the CDR3 reads CASGLVVGRGVGVGRRYTF. Here the CDR3 DNA reads TGTGCTAGTGGTTTGGTAGTGGGGCGGGGGGTCGGGGTCGGTAGAAGGTACACCTTC.

The CDR3 DNA reads as TGTGCCAGCAGCTCACCGGACTACACCGGGGAGCTGTTTTTT. Its translation: CASSSPDYTGELFF. This sequence joins TRBV7-3 and TRBJ2-2; tentative D call: TRBD2 (5 bases). V lost 4 bases and J lost 3, with 9 bases in between. The CDR3 is made up of 14 amino acids. Germline V gives CDR1 SGHTA, CDR2 FQGTGA. Drawing the rest from reference TRBV7-3 and TRBJ2-2, the complete variable domain is GAGVSQTPSNKVTEKGKYVELRCDPISGHTALYWYRQSLGQGPEFLIYFQGTGAADDSGLPNDRFFAVRPEGSVSTLKIQRTERGDSAVYLCASSSPDYTGELFFGEGSRLTVL.

V gene TRBV27 combines with J gene TRBJ1-2; 7 bases fit TRBD1. Germline V gives CDR1 MNHEY, CDR2 SMNVEV (reference sequence). This CDR3 has 12 residues. Trimming at V came to 7 bases and at J to 5 bases, leaving 4 bases not matched to a gene. In nucleotides, the CDR3 is TGTGCCAGCAAGGGGGCAGCTTATGGCTACACCTTC. Protein: CASKGAAYGYTF.

This chain connects TRBV5-1 to TRBJ2-5; tentative D call: TRBD2 (6 bases). The CDR3 extends over 17 amino acids. Germline values: CDR1 SGHRS, CDR2 YFSETQ. V was pared by 4 bases and J by 5 bases, with 24 bases between. CDR3 DNA sequence: TGCGCCAGCAGCCTACGGACTAACGGGCTCCTAGGGGAGACCCAGTACTTC. It specifies CASSLRTNGLLGETQYF.

This clone has a single count. The J gene is TRBJ1-4, the V gene TRBV4-1, with D tentatively TRBD1 (6 bases). The V and J ends lost 4 bases and 1 base respectively, with 25 bases between them. This CDR3 is built from 20 residues. Germline CDR1 and CDR2: MGHRA and YSYEKL. The CDR3 sequence is CASSLPEQGPPSGTNEKLFF. The CDR3 nucleotides are TGCGCCAGCAGCCTCCCGGAACAGGGCCCCCCTTCGGGAACTAATGAAAAACTGTTTTTT.